This entry lists 30 T cell receptor beta chains sequenced from one sample in a study of CD8+CD57+ T cells in acquired aplastic anemia. Patients included in sequencing had previously demonstrated CD8+CD57+ cell expansion by flow cytometry. The TCR beta profiling, which covered VDJ combination and CDR3 sequence, was carried out using genomic DNA as the template. TCRdb called the reads again in MiXCR, with one record for every CDR3 protein. This table has 110,000 or so distinct CDR3 sequences, under 65% appearing once. Source material: sorted CD4+, CD8+, or CD8+CD57+ T cells (not recorded which) from PBMCs. Receptors were obtained from a human donor with aplastic anemia.

The gene calls are TRBV15 and TRBJ2-7; TRBD1 is a possible D gene (6 bases). The CDR3 has 14 amino acids. Germline values: CDR1 LNHNV, CDR2 YYDKDF (reference sequence). The V gene lost 3 bases and the J gene lost 2 bases, with 11 bases spanning the gap. CDR3: CATSSRTVPYEQYF. The CDR3 nucleotides read TGTGCCACCAGCAGCCGGACAGTACCCTACGAGCAGTACTTC.

V and J are TRBV2 and TRBJ1-5; 11 bases are shared with TRBD1. Germline CDR1 reads SNHLY; CDR2 reads FYNNEI. CDR3 size: 15 residues. J lost 6 bases, V lost 6 bases, and 7 bases had no gene match. Written as DNA, the CDR3 is TGTGCCAGCAGCCAAGGGACAGGGGGTGCTCAGCCCCAGCATTTT. Amino acid sequence: CASSQGTGGAQPQHF.

J is TRBJ1-2 and V is TRBV25-1; the D is unclear. The CDR3 consists of 16 residues. Trimming removed 2 bases at V and 2 bases at J, with 15 bases between. Germline V gene lookup returns CDR1 MGHDK and CDR2 SYGVNS. This chain's CDR3 is CASSEEEWGTNYGYTF. DNA for the CDR3: TGTGCCAGCAGTGAAGAAGAGTGGGGAACCAACTATGGCTACACCTTC.

The chain carries TRBV10-3 and TRBJ2-7, with 7 bases fitting TRBD1. With V trimmed by 7 bases and J by 0 bases, 9 bases remained unmatched. The CDR3 has 15 residues. Germline V gene lookup returns CDR1 ENHRY and CDR2 SYGVKD. CDR3 amino acids: CAIKAGGRGSYEQYF. The CDR3 nucleotides read TGTGCCATCAAAGCAGGGGGACGAGGCTCCTACGAGCAGTACTTC.

This clonotype turned up a few times. DNA of the CDR3: TGTGCCAGTAGTATCGGGAGACAGATCTATAATTCACCCCTCCACTTT. This codes for CASSIGRQIYNSPLHF. This chain connects TRBV19 to TRBJ1-6; D perhaps matches TRBD1 (5 bases). This CDR3 region has 16 residues. Germline V gene sequence: CDR1 LNHDA, CDR2 SQIVND (reference sequence). V gave up 3 bases and J gave up 3 bases, with 12 bases separating them.

This clonotype has ten or more counts. The chain is built from TRBV5-6 and TRBJ1-5, with a weak D call TRBD1 (5 bases). The germline gives CDR1 SGHDT, CDR2 YYEEEE. Trimming pared 1 base from V and 3 bases from J, leaving 11 bases between. The CDR3 totals 15 residues. CDR3 coding DNA: TGTGCCAGCAGCTTGTCGGGGGGGGACAATCAGCCCCAGCATTTT. Translation gives CASSLSGGDNQPQHF.

This clonotype was observed at least ten times. V is TRBV19 and J is TRBJ2-1; possibly TRBD2 for D (6 bases). This CDR3 spans 13 amino acids. The V end was cut by 4 bases, the J end by 8 bases, with 12 bases between. Germline values: CDR1 LNHDA, CDR2 SQIVND (reference sequence). CDR3 bases: TGTGCCAGTAGTACTAGGGGAGGCGATGAGCAGTTCTTC. As protein: CASSTRGGDEQFF.

The V call is TRBV2, the J call TRBJ2-3; 7 bases are shared with TRBD1. The germline V gene encodes CDR1 SNHLY and CDR2 FYNNEI. V shed 6 bases and J 0 bases; nucleotides not matched to a gene: 6. The length of the CDR3 is 15 residues. This CDR3 is CASSSGQISTDTQYF. CDR3 nucleotides: TGTGCCAGCAGCTCGGGACAGATAAGCACAGATACGCAGTATTTT.

This clonotype was counted a few times. The chain links TRBV11-2 to TRBJ2-2, with 10 bases aligning to TRBD1. The CDR3 has 15 residues. Germline V gene data show CDR1 as SGHAT and CDR2 as FQNNGV. V trimming: 4 bases; J trimming: 3 bases; junction bases outside the gene matches: 2. The CDR3 reads CASSYGQGDTGELFF. CDR3 bases: TGTGCCAGCAGCTATGGACAGGGGGACACCGGGGAGCTGTTTTTT.

The table lists this clonotype with many counts. This chain links TRBV7-3 with TRBJ2-1; TRBD2 agrees at 13 bases. CDR3 length equals 15 residues. After removal of 6 bases from V and 6 bases from J, the junction contained 5 bases not matched to a gene. Per germline, CDR1 SGHTA and CDR2 FQGTGA. Written as DNA, the CDR3 is TGTGCCAGCAGTTTACTAGCGGGGGGGCCCAATGAGCAGTTCTTC. It codes for CASSLLAGGPNEQFF.

Ten or more counts support this clonotype. The genes are TRBV19 and TRBJ2-7; TRBD2 matches 8 bases. V lost 6 bases, J lost 0 bases, and 10 bases stayed unmatched. This CDR3 spans 16 amino acids. The germline CDR1 and CDR2 sequences are LNHDA and SQIVND (reference sequence). CDR3 coding DNA: TGTGCCAGTAGCGTCGTAATTAGCGGGAACTCCTACGAGCAGTACTTC. Translated, it gives CASSVVISGNSYEQYF.

The chain employs TRBV15 and TRBJ2-3; D gene ambiguous. Germline V gives CDR1 LNHNV, CDR2 YYDKDF (reference sequence). This CDR3 spans 15 amino acids. V was pared by 1 base and J by 0 bases, with 8 bases between. The CDR3, as DNA: TGTGCCACCAGCAGAGTGCGGAAGAGCACAGATACGCAGTATTTT. Translated: CATSRVRKSTDTQYF.

This clonotype was seen repeatedly, ten times or more. The chain has TRBV6-5 and TRBJ2-1; D unclear. Germline values: CDR1 MNHEY, CDR2 SVGAGI. Trimming cost V 2 bases and J 6 bases, with 11 bases left between them. The CDR3 is made up of 14 amino acids. The CDR3 region has the DNA TGTGCCAGCAGTTACCCCCTACCTACCAATGAGCAGTTCTTC. Translating gives CASSYPLPTNEQFF.

Concerning this clonotype: One end of the junction fails to match germline, which may point to a read error. This sequence joins TRBV12-3 or TRBV12-4 and TRBJ2-6, with D possibly called TRBD1 or TRBD2 (5 bases each). There are 13 residues in the CDR3. The CDR3 sequence is CASSFTGANVLAF. CDR3 nucleotide sequence: TGTGCCAGCAGTTTTACCGGGGCCAACGTCCTGGCTTTC.

Only a few counts were recorded for this clonotype. The J gene is TRBJ2-7, the V gene TRBV9; no clear D. Per the germline V gene, CDR1 is SGDLS and CDR2 is YYNGEE. CDR3 length: 11 residues. Trimming removed 6 bases at V and 4 bases at J, with 8 bases between. CDR3 DNA sequence: TGTGCCAGCACCGACGGGTACGAGCAGTACTTC. Amino acids: CASTDGYEQYF.

The chain has TRBV2 and TRBJ2-5; D gene uncertain. The CDR3 consists of 13 residues. Germline V gene lookup returns CDR1 SNHLY and CDR2 FYNNEI. V shed 4 bases and J shed 4 bases, with 10 bases lying between them. CDR3 sequence: CASSGSRSETQYF. The CDR3 coding sequence is TGTGCCAGCAGTGGGAGCAGGTCAGAGACCCAGTACTTC.

J is TRBJ2-3 and V is TRBV5-1; no firm D call. CDR1 and CDR2 from the germline V gene are SGHRS and YFSETQ. Trimming pared 7 bases from V and 3 bases from J, leaving 15 bases between. The CDR3 length is 14 residues. CDR3 coding DNA: TGCGCCAGCTCAGCGAAGACATATACAGATACGCAGTATTTT. It translates to CASSAKTYTDTQYF.

This chain links TRBV6-5 with TRBJ1-2; 7 bases are a match to TRBD1. Losses at the gene ends were 0 bases for V and 4 bases for J; bases not matched to a gene: 2. The V gene's germline CDR1 is MNHEY and CDR2 SVGAGI. CDR3 length equals 14 residues. The CDR3 sequence is CASSYSDRAYGYTF. CDR3 bases: TGTGCCAGCAGTTACTCAGACAGGGCCTATGGCTACACCTTC.

The rearrangement joins TRBV24-1 to TRBJ2-1; D remains ambiguous. With 4 bases removed from V and 0 bases from J, the gap between germline ends came to 9 bases. The CDR3 loop spans 15 amino acids. Germline values: CDR1 KGHDR, CDR2 SFDVKD. Written as DNA, the CDR3 is TGTGCCACCAGTGACACAGATAGCTCCTACAATGAGCAGTTCTTC. It is translated as CATSDTDSSYNEQFF.

The CDR3 DNA is TGTGCCAGCAGCTTAGATCTGTCGGGGGGGCTGAACACTGAAGCTTTCTTT. Protein sequence: CASSLDLSGGLNTEAFF. This chain connects TRBV11-2 to TRBJ1-1; weak D call: TRBD1 (6 bases). Germline-derived CDR1 and CDR2 are SGHAT and FQNNGV. The CDR3 is made up of 17 amino acids. V lost 0 bases and J lost 0, with 14 bases in between. The full variable domain, completed using reference TRBV11-2 and TRBJ1-1, is EAGVAQSPRYKIIEKRQSVAFWCNPISGHATLYWYQQILGQGPKLLIQFQNNGVVDDSQLPKDRFSAERLKGVDSTLKIQPAKLEDSAVYLCASSLDLSGGLNTEAFFGQGTRLTVV.

About this clonotype: One end of the junction does not line up with germline, which may come from a read error. The J gene is TRBJ2-7, the V gene TRBV20-1; TRBD2 aligns across 8 bases. CDR1 is DFQATT, CDR2 SNEGSKA, per germline (reference sequence). The CDR3 runs 13 residues. CDR3 loop: CNAKRGSGDEQYF. CDR3 sequence (DNA): TGCAATGCTAAGCGGGGGTCGGGCGACGAGCAGTACTTC.

By sample share, this clonotype is medium-sized. The chain employs TRBV5-1 and TRBJ1-6; D may be TRBD1 (6 bases). The germline V and J ends were trimmed by 4 bases and 10 bases, with 18 bases remaining between them. The germline V gene encodes CDR1 SGHRS and CDR2 YFSETQ. This CDR3 has 15 amino acids. CDR3 in amino acids: CASSQLQGLGSPLHF. The CDR3 coding sequence is TGCGCCAGCAGCCAACTACAGGGTTTGGGGTCACCCCTCCACTTT.

By its share, this clonotype is medium-sized. The gene calls are TRBV15 and TRBJ1-5; 8 bases fit TRBD1. Germline-derived CDR1 and CDR2 are LNHNV and YYDKDF (reference sequence). This CDR3 comprises 14 residues. V was clipped by 2 bases and J by 5 bases; unmatched bases: 2. In DNA form, the CDR3 reads TGTGCCACCAGCAGACAGGGGGCCCATCAGCCCCAGCATTTT. Its translation is CATSRQGAHQPQHF.

Ten or more counts support this clonotype. V is TRBV12-3 or TRBV12-4 and J is TRBJ2-3; D remains ambiguous. CDR3 length equals 14 residues. The V end lost 2 bases, the J end lost 4 bases, and 10 bases lay between the germline ends. Here the CDR3 DNA reads TGTGCCAGCAGTTTACAATCAAGGGCAGATACGCAGTATTTT. Translated: CASSLQSRADTQYF.

This chain connects TRBV12-3 or TRBV12-4 to TRBJ1-1; D unresolved. V lost 8 bases and J 2 bases, leaving 6 bases between the germline ends. The CDR3 loop spans 11 amino acids. The CDR3 bases are TGTGCCAGCGTGGGAAACACTGAAGCTTTCTTT. Translating gives CASVGNTEAFF.

This clonotype showed up just a few times. The genes are TRBV27 and TRBJ2-3; tentatively, D is TRBD1 (5 bases). This CDR3 contains 13 residues. The germline V and J ends were trimmed by 1 base and 6 bases, with 8 bases remaining between them. Per germline, CDR1 MNHEY and CDR2 SMNVEV (reference sequence). CDR3 amino acids: CASSLWSGDTQYF. The CDR3 region has the DNA TGTGCCAGCAGTTTATGGTCAGGGGATACGCAGTATTTT.

The rearrangement links TRBV29-1 to TRBJ2-1; no firm D call. Germline CDR1 is SQVTM and CDR2 is ANQGSEA. This CDR3 contains 14 residues. Trimming left V 8 bases short and J 1 base short, with 15 bases between. CDR3 nucleotide sequence: TGCAGCAGCCTCAAGGGTTATTCCTACAATGAGCAGTTCTTC. Its translation is CSSLKGYSYNEQFF.

As regards this clonotype: A much larger clone differs by one base, so this may be a read error. The chain combines TRBV24-1 with TRBJ1-2, with a possible D match to TRBD1 (5 bases). The CDR3 covers 17 residues. Trimming left V 5 bases short and J 5 bases short, with 23 bases between. Germline CDR1 and CDR2: KGHDR and SFDVKD. The CDR3 nucleotides read TGTGCCACCAGTGCGAACCAACTGCAGGGATCAATTTATGGCTACACCTTC. It translates to CATSANQLQGSIYGYTF.

Regarding this clonotype: The junction shows a germline mismatch at one end, possibly a read error. The V call is TRBV19, the J call TRBJ1-2, with D tentatively TRBD1 (6 bases). Germline V lookup: CDR1 LNHDA, CDR2 SQIVND (reference sequence). CDR3 length: 13 residues. For the CDR3, the DNA is TGTGCCAGTAGTTCGGACAGAGGATATGGCTGCACCTTC. Translating it yields CASSSDRGYGCTF. Full variable domain (outside the CDR3, taken from reference TRBV19 and TRBJ1-2): DGGITQSPKYLFRKEGQNVTLSCEQNLNHDAMYWYRQDPGQGLRLIYYSQIVNDFQKGDIAEGYSVSREKKESFPLTVTSAQKNPTAFYLCASSSDRGYGCTFGSGTRLTVV.

This chain connects TRBV9 to TRBJ2-7; 7 bases are a match to TRBD1. The CDR3 extends over 15 amino acids. Losses at the gene ends were 1 base for V and 2 bases for J; bases not matched to a gene: 6. Germline values: CDR1 SGDLS, CDR2 YYNGEE. The CDR3 DNA is TGTGCCAGCAGCGTATCGGGGACAGTGCCCTACGAGCAGTACTTC. This encodes CASSVSGTVPYEQYF.